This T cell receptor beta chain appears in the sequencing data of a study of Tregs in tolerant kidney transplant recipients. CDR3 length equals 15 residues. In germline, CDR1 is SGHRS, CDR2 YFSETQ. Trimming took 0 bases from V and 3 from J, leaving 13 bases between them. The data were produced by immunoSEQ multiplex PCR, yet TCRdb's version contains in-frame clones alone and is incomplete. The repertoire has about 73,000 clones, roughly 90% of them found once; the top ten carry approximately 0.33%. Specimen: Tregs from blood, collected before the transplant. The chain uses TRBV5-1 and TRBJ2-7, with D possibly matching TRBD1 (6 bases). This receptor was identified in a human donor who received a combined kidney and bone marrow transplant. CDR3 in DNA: TGCGCCAGCAGCTTGGCGGCAGGGGTCATCTACGAGCAGTACTTC. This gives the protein CASSLAAGVIYEQYF.